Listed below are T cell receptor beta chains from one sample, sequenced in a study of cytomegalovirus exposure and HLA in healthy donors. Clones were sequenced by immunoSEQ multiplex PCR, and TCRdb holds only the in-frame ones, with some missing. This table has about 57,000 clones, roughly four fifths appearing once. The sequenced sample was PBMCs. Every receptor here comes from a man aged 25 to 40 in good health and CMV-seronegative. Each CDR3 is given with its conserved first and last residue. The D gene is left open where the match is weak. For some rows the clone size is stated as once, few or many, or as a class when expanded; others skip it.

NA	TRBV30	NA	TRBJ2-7	CAWSQGPYEQYF	TGTGCCTGGAGCCAGGGCCCCTACGAGCAGTACTTC
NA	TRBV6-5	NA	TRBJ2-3	CASSNQQGPQYF	TGTGCCAGCAGCAATCAACAGGGCCCTCAGTATTTT
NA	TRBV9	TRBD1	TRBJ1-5	CASSTGENSNQPQHF	TGTGCCAGCAGCACAGGGGAGAATAGCAATCAGCCCCAGCATTTT
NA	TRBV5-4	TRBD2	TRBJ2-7	CASSPGTSGGAEQYF	TGTGCCAGCAGCCCTGGGACTAGCGGGGGGGCCGAGCAGTACTTC
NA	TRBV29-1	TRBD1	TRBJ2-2	CSAGQGAGELFF	TGCAGCGCTGGACAGGGAGCCGGGGAGCTGTTTTTT
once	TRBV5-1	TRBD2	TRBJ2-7	CASSFGGGGYEQYF	TGCGCCAGCAGCTTTGGCGGGGGGGGCTACGAGCAGTACTTC
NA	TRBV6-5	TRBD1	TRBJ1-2	CASRRTGTNYGYTF	TGTGCCAGCAGGAGGACAGGGACTAACTATGGCTACACCTTC
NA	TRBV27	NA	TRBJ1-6	CASSGREGGSPLHF	TGTGCCAGCAGTGGCAGGGAGGGAGGCTCACCCCTCCACTTT
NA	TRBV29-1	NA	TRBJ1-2	CSVGQADGYTF	TGCAGCGTTGGACAGGCGGATGGCTACACCTTC
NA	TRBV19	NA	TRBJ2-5	CASKEPGTLGRETQYF	TGTGCCAGTAAGGAACCGGGGACTCTTGGACGGGAGACCCAGTACTTC
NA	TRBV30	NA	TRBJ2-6	CAWSVGGAGANVLTF	TGTGCCTGGAGTGTAGGGGGAGCTGGGGCCAACGTCCTGACTTTC
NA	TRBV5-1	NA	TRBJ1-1	CASSLSGEGAFF	TGCGCCAGCAGCTTATCGGGGGAGGGAGCTTTCTTT
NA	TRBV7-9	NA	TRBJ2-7	CASSPVAGYEQYF	TGTGCCAGCAGCCCCGTCGCCGGCTACGAGCAGTACTTC
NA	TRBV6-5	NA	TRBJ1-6	CASRQGLRDSPLHF	TGTGCCAGCAGGCAGGGGCTGCGGGATTCACCCCTCCACTTT
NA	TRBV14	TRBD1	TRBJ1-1	CASSPVTGAPNTEAFF	TGTGCCAGCAGCCCGGTGACAGGGGCCCCGAACACTGAAGCTTTCTTT
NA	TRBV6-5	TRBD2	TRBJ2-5	CASSYLGGETQYF	TGTGCCAGCAGTTACTTGGGGGGGGAGACCCAGTACTTC
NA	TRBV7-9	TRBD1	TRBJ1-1	CASSLAGTGWAWGAFF	TGTGCCAGCAGCTTAGCGGGGACAGGGTGGGCCTGGGGAGCTTTCTTT
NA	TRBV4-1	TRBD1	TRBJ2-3	CASSRTGGSTDTQYF	TGCGCCAGCAGCCGGACAGGGGGGAGCACAGATACGCAGTATTTT
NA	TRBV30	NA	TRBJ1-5	CAWSELKGQPQHF	TGTGCCTGGAGCGAACTAAAGGGGCAGCCCCAGCATTTT
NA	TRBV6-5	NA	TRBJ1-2	CATHRENYGYTF	TGTGCCACCCACAGGGAAAACTATGGCTACACCTTC
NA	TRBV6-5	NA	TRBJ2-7	CASSYWGLGASYEQYF	TGTGCCAGCAGTTACTGGGGCCTGGGGGCCTCCTACGAGCAGTACTTC
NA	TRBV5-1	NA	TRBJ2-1	CASSLGNRVNEQFF	TGCGCCAGCAGCTTGGGGAACAGGGTAAATGAGCAGTTCTTC
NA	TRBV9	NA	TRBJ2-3	CASSVSGGGVSDTQYF	TGTGCCAGCAGCGTATCGGGGGGCGGGGTCTCAGATACGCAGTATTTT
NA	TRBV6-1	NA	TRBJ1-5	CASSEGTVSNQPQHF	TGTGCCAGCAGTGAAGGGACAGTTAGCAATCAGCCCCAGCATTTT
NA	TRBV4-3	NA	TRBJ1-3	CASSRQTGSGGNTIYF	TGCGCCAGCAGCCGACAGACAGGATCGGGTGGAAACACCATATATTTT
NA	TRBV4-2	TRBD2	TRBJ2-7	CASSPKASGTYEQYF	TGTGCCAGCAGCCCAAAGGCTAGCGGAACCTACGAGCAGTACTTC
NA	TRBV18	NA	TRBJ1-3	CASSPPIGSSGNTIYF	TGTGCCAGCTCACCACCAATCGGGTCCTCTGGAAACACCATATATTTT
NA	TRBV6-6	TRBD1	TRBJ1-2	CASSYLGTGGQRGYTF	TGTGCCAGCAGTTACCTAGGGACAGGGGGCCAGAGAGGCTACACCTTC
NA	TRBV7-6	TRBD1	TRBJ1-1	CASSSGQGGAFF	TGTGCCAGCAGCTCGGGACAGGGTGGGGCTTTCTTT
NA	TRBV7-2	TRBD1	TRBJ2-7	CASSFTGLRTGVIYEQYF	TGTGCCAGCAGCTTTACGGGACTTAGGACAGGGGTTATCTACGAGCAGTACTTC
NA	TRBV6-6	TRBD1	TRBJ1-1	CASSTGTANTEAFF	TGTGCCAGCAGCACCGGGACAGCCAACACTGAAGCTTTCTTT
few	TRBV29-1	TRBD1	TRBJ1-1	CSVGRGFGTEAFF	TGCAGCGTGGGCAGGGGGTTCGGCACTGAAGCTTTCTTT
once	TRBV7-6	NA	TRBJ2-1	CASGRTVAESSYNEQFF	TGTGCCAGTGGAAGAACTGTAGCGGAGAGCTCCTACAATGAGCAGTTCTTC
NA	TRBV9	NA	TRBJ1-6	CASSVGAVSYNSPLHF	TGTGCCAGCAGCGTAGGGGCAGTTTCCTATAATTCACCCCTCCACTTT
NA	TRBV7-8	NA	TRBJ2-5	CASSLKAGAQETQYF	TGTGCCAGCAGCTTAAAGGCAGGGGCCCAAGAGACCCAGTACTTC
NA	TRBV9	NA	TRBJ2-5	CASSVEREETQYF	TGTGCCAGCAGCGTAGAACGGGAAGAGACCCAGTACTTC
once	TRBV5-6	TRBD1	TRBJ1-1	CASSSRPGTGNTEAFF	TGTGCCAGCAGCTCCCGCCCCGGGACAGGGAACACTGAAGCTTTCTTT
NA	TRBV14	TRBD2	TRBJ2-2	CASSPSGRAGGELFF	TGTGCCAGCAGCCCTAGCGGGAGGGCCGGCGGGGAGCTGTTTTTT
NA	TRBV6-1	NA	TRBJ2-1	CASSEKIPGGAQWSEQFF	TGTGCCAGCAGTGAAAAAATTCCCGGGGGTGCCCAGTGGAGTGAGCAGTTCTTC
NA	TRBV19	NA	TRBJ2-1	CASKDSGPYNEQFF	TGTGCCAGTAAGGACTCCGGGCCCTACAATGAGCAGTTCTTC
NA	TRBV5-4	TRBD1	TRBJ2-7	CASSLAAGGYEQYF	TGTGCCAGCAGCTTGGCGGCAGGGGGCTACGAGCAGTACTTC
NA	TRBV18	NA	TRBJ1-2	CASSPPRGSDYGYTF	TGTGCCAGCTCACCACCGCGGGGTTCGGACTATGGCTACACCTTC
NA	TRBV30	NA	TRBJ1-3	CACPTTGGTIYF	TGTGCCTGCCCTACTACGGGAGGAACCATATATTTT
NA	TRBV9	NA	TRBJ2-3	CASSFTPGDTQYF	TGTGCCAGCAGCTTCACCCCGGGGGATACGCAGTATTTT
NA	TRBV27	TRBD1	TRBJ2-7	CASSFPGQGIHEQYF	TGTGCCAGCAGCTTCCCGGGACAGGGGATCCACGAGCAGTACTTC
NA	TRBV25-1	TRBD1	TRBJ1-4	CASSQAGGSNEKLFF	TGTGCCAGCAGCCAAGCAGGGGGTTCTAATGAAAAACTGTTTTTT
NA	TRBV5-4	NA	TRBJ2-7	CASSLGDTSYEQYF	TGTGCCAGCAGCTTGGGCGACACCTCCTACGAGCAGTACTTC
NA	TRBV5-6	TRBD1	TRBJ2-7	CASSSDREDEQYF	TGTGCCAGCAGCAGCGACAGGGAAGACGAGCAGTACTTC
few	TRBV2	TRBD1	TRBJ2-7	CATTGETYEQYF	TGTGCCACCACAGGGGAAACCTACGAGCAGTACTTC
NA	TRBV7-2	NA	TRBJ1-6	CASSPRHGDSPLHF	TGTGCCAGCAGCCCCCGACACGGGGATTCACCCCTCCACTTT
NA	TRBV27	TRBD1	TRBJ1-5	CASSLRQGGNQPQHF	TGTGCCAGCAGTTTACGCCAGGGGGGAAATCAGCCCCAGCATTTT
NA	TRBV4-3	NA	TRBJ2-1	CASSRRLDSYNEQFF	TGCGCCAGCAGCCGTAGACTCGACTCCTACAATGAGCAGTTCTTC
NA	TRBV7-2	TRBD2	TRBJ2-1	CATKVEERGRYNEQFF	TGTGCCACCAAAGTGGAGGAGCGGGGACGCTACAATGAGCAGTTCTTC
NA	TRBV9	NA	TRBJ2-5	CASSAGTERRETQYF	TGTGCCAGCAGCGCCGGGACTGAGAGACGGGAGACCCAGTACTTC
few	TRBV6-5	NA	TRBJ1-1	CASSYSGLEAFF	TGTGCCAGCAGTTACTCGGGCCTTGAAGCTTTCTTT
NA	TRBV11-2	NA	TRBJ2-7	CASSSNRIYEQYF	TGTGCCAGCAGCTCTAACAGAATCTACGAGCAGTACTTC
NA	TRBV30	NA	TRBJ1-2	CAWSHGFGGADKERGGYTF	TGTGCCTGGAGCCACGGGTTTGGGGGGGCGGATAAGGAACGAGGTGGCTACACCTTC
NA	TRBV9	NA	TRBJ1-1	CASSVAGGGEAFF	TGTGCCAGCAGCGTAGCGGGGGGAGGTGAAGCTTTCTTT